A selection of T cell receptor beta chains follows, all from one sample in a study of T cell responses to AZD1222 COVID-19 vaccine. TCRdb keeps only in-frame clones here, not all; method: immunoSEQ multiplex PCR. The repertoire holds about 120,000 clones, with 85% to 90% as singletons. Sequenced material: peripheral blood, taken 28 days after the second AZD1222 dose. The receptors were gathered from an adult who received the AZD1222 COVID-19 vaccine. Each CDR3 is given with its conserved first and last residue. The D gene is left open where the match is weak. The size entry is marked missing in some rows and otherwise reads once, few, many or a size class.

NA NA TRBJ2-3 TRBV29-1 TGCAGCGTTTCCGCAGGGGGGATTACAGATACGCAGTATTTT CSVSAGGITDTQYF
NA NA TRBJ2-7 TRBV11-3 TGTGCCAGCAGCCGAACCTACGAGCAGTACTTC CASSRTYEQYF
NA NA TRBJ1-2 TRBV7-2 TGTGCCAGCAGCTTAGTCAGAGCTGGGGGCTACACCTTC CASSLVRAGGYTF
NA few TRBJ1-5 TRBV6-4 TGTGCCAGCAGTGACTCGGCGGGGAACAATCAGCCCCAGCATTTT CASSDSAGNNQPQHF
TRBD2 few TRBJ2-3 TRBV7-6 TGTGCCAGCAGCCTTAGCGGGGGGGCCACAGATACGCAGTATTTT CASSLSGGATDTQYF
TRBD2 NA TRBJ2-3 TRBV3-1/TRBV3-2 TGTGCCAGCAGCCCGTCGGGCGGGGGGGGCCGAGATACGCAGTATTTT CASSPSGGGGRDTQYF
TRBD2 NA TRBJ2-2 TRBV6-1 TGTGCCAGCAGTGAAGAGGGCGGGGGGAACACCGGGGAGCTGTTTTTT CASSEEGGGNTGELFF
NA NA TRBJ2-5 TRBV3-1/TRBV3-2 TGTGCCAGCAGCCTAAACAGGGTAGGAGAGACCCAGTACTTC CASSLNRVGETQYF
NA NA TRBJ1-2 TRBV30 TGTGCCTGGAGTGTAGGGGGAGTGGTGAACTATGGCTACACCTTC CAWSVGGVVNYGYTF
NA NA TRBJ1-2 TRBV12-5 TGTGCTAGTGGTTTGGTAGTTGGGCGTGAACCTACTAACTATGGCTACACCTTC CASGLVVGREPTNYGYTF
NA NA TRBJ2-7 TRBV30 TGTGCCTGGAGCCGGGACATCTACGAGCAGTACTTC CAWSRDIYEQYF
NA NA TRBJ1-5 TRBV30 TGTGCCTGGAGTGTAGGGGCAGGAGGCTATCAGCCCCAGCATTTT CAWSVGAGGYQPQHF
NA once TRBJ2-7 TRBV28 TGTGCCAGCAGTGTCAGGGATGGGGTTTACGAGCAGTACTTC CASSVRDGVYEQYF
NA NA TRBJ2-3 TRBV4-2 TGTGCCAGCAGCGCCGGGGGGCCAGATACGCAGTATTTT CASSAGGPDTQYF
NA once TRBJ1-6 TRBV5-1 TGCGCCAGCAGTATAGGTAGCTCCTATAATTCACCCCTCCACTTT CASSIGSSYNSPLHF
NA NA TRBJ2-7 TRBV30 TGTGCCTGGAGTGGTCAGGGCTTTGGCGAGCAGTACTTC CAWSGQGFGEQYF
TRBD2 NA TRBJ2-1 TRBV5-1 TGCGCCAGCAGCATTAGCGGGGCCTACAATGAGCAGTTCTTC CASSISGAYNEQFF
TRBD1 NA TRBJ2-7 TRBV30 TGTGCCTGGGGCTCCCCCGGGACAGGTACCTACGAGCAGTACTTC CAWGSPGTGTYEQYF
NA once TRBJ2-1 TRBV18 TGTGCCAGCTCACCGCCGGCTCCACCCGGCGATGAGCAGTTCTTC CASSPPAPPGDEQFF
NA NA TRBJ1-4 TRBV5-1 TGCGCCAGCAGCCTACGACCCTTGGAGGGCGGTGAAAAACTGTTTTTT CASSLRPLEGGEKLFF
NA NA TRBJ1-1 TRBV29-1 TGCAGCGTTGAACACCGGGGAGGGCTCGAAGCTTTCTTT CSVEHRGGLEAFF
NA NA TRBJ2-2 TRBV11-2 TGTGCCAGCAGCTTAGATATCCGGGGAACCGGGGAGCTGTTTTTT CASSLDIRGTGELFF
NA once TRBJ1-5 TRBV9 TGTGCCAGCAGCGTAGGGAGGGGCAATCAGCCCCAGCATTTT CASSVGRGNQPQHF
NA once TRBJ2-7 TRBV6-5 TGTGCCAGCAGTTATGGCGGGGTGGAGCAGTACTTC CASSYGGVEQYF
TRBD1 NA TRBJ2-2 TRBV28 TGTGCCAGCAGTTTTACCAGGGGGCTATCCGGGGAGCTGTTTTTT CASSFTRGLSGELFF
TRBD1 NA TRBJ1-1 TRBV7-9 TGTGCCAGCAGCGGGACAGGGTACGGCACTGAAGCTTTCTTT CASSGTGYGTEAFF
NA NA TRBJ2-2 TRBV6-2/TRBV6-3 TGTGCCAGCAGTTACTCGATTGGCAACGGGGTGAACACCGGGGAGCTGTTTTTT CASSYSIGNGVNTGELFF
TRBD2 NA TRBJ2-1 TRBV24-1 TGTGCCACCAGTGATCGTGGACTAGCGGGGGGTACCTACAATGAGCAGTTCTTC CATSDRGLAGGTYNEQFF
TRBD2 NA TRBJ2-1 TRBV19 TGTGCCAGTAGTATAGATGAAGCGGGGGGGCTCATTGGGCAGTTCTTC CASSIDEAGGLIGQFF
NA NA TRBJ1-3 TRBV7-9 TGTGCCAGCAGCTTAGAAGGGGTGCCTGGAAACACCATATATTTT CASSLEGVPGNTIYF
NA NA TRBJ2-7 TRBV11-2 TGTGCCAGCAGCCGGGGCTACTACGAGCAGTACTTC CASSRGYYEQYF
NA NA TRBJ1-2 TRBV4-1 TGCGCCAGCAGCCAAGATGCGGGGGGAGACTATGGCTACACCTTC CASSQDAGGDYGYTF
NA NA TRBJ1-5 TRBV19 TGTGCCAGTAGTATCGAGGAGGCGAACAGCAATCAGCCCCAGCATTTT CASSIEEANSNQPQHF
NA few TRBJ1-6 TRBV5-6 TGTGCCAGCAGCTATGGGGGGGGTTTCAGGTCACCCCTCCACTTT CASSYGGGFRSPLHF
TRBD1 NA TRBJ1-4 TRBV6-5 TGTGCCAGCAGTTACCAGGGACAGGGCTTTGAAAAACTGTTTTTT CASSYQGQGFEKLFF
NA NA TRBJ1-1 TRBV5-1 TGCGCCAGCAGCTTGGAAGGGGAACACTTGGCTTTCTTT CASSLEGEHLAFF
TRBD1 NA TRBJ2-7 TRBV6-5 TGTGCCAGCAGACGACAGGGATCCTACGAGCAGTACTTC CASRRQGSYEQYF
TRBD1 NA TRBJ2-3 TRBV15 TGTGCCACCAGCACTTTGGACAGGGAGTTCGAGGATACGCAGTATTTT CATSTLDREFEDTQYF
NA NA TRBJ1-1 TRBV30 TGTGCCTGGAGTGTAAACAGGCCGGGGTTGAACACTGAAGCTTTCTTT CAWSVNRPGLNTEAFF
NA NA TRBJ1-1 TRBV12-5 TGTGCTAGTGGGAGGGTTGAAGCTTTCTTT CASGRVEAFF
TRBD1 once TRBJ2-7 TRBV5-1 TGCGCCAGCAGCTTCGACAGGGCCTACGAGCAGTACTTC CASSFDRAYEQYF
TRBD2 NA TRBJ2-1 TRBV6-5 TGTGCCAGCAGTTACTCGACTAGCGGGGGCCGGGGGGAGCAGTTCTTC CASSYSTSGGRGEQFF
NA NA TRBJ1-6 TRBV4-2 TGTGCCAGCAGCCAACCCGACGGGTCCCTCCACTTT CASSQPDGSLHF
NA once TRBJ2-5 TRBV14 TGTGCCAGCAGCCAAGGGCTGGGGGCGGAGGAGACCCAGTACTTC CASSQGLGAEETQYF
NA NA TRBJ2-7 TRBV29-1 TGCAGCGTTTTGGAAGGTCGCGAGCAGTACTTC CSVLEGREQYF
NA NA TRBJ1-2 TRBV7-6 TGTGCCAGCAGCCCAGAGGGTACCGGCTACACCTTC CASSPEGTGYTF
TRBD1 NA TRBJ2-1 TRBV2 TGTGCCAGCACTTTGGACAGGGGAAATGCCAATGAGCAGTTCTTC CASTLDRGNANEQFF
TRBD1 NA TRBJ1-2 TRBV5-6 TGTGCCAGCAGCCTCCTACAGGGGTACTATGGCTACACCTTC CASSLLQGYYGYTF
NA NA TRBJ2-1 TRBV27 TGTGCCAGCAGTTTCCAGAGGGACAATGAGCAGTTCTTC CASSFQRDNEQFF
NA NA TRBJ1-4 TRBV6-5 TGTGCCAGCAGCCCCCATTTCGGGGAAAAACTGTTTTTT CASSPHFGEKLFF
TRBD1 NA TRBJ2-1 TRBV3-1/TRBV3-2 TGTGCCAGCAGCCAAGCCCCAGGCCGGGACAGGGGTTACAATGAGCAGTTCTTC CASSQAPGRDRGYNEQFF
TRBD1 NA TRBJ1-6 TRBV15 TGTGCCACCAGCGGGGACAGGGACTTCTATAATTCACCCCTCCACTTT CATSGDRDFYNSPLHF
TRBD2 NA TRBJ2-5 TRBV5-1 TGCGCCAGCAGCTTGGCCGGGCGGGGGGGCCAAGAGACCCAGTACTTC CASSLAGRGGQETQYF
TRBD1 NA TRBJ1-1 TRBV9 TGTGCCAGCAGCCCCCGCCGGGACAGGGGTACTGAAGCTTTCTTT CASSPRRDRGTEAFF
NA NA TRBJ1-5 TRBV5-8 TGTGCCAGCAGCTTCGGGACGGGGCGAGGCAATCAGCCCCAGCATTTT CASSFGTGRGNQPQHF